The TCR beta chain described here comes from a study of OX40 agonist ivuxolimab in advanced cancers. Profiled with immunoSEQ multiplex PCR; TCRdb holds only in-frame clones, not every one. The table has tens of thousands of clones, 70% to 90% seen once. The study's findings and limits: At doses 0.1 to 3.0 mg/kg, CD4+ and CD8+ clones expanded.

Trimming stripped 4 bases from V and 2 bases from J, with 11 bases between. Germline-derived CDR1 and CDR2 are MNHEY and SMNVEV (reference sequence). CDR3 size: 15 residues. Comment on this clone: Its antigen is still unknown.

The material was CD4+ or CD8+ T cells sorted from blood, obtained in a trial of the OX40 agonist ivuxolimab. This chain links TRBV27 with TRBJ2-2; tentative D call: TRBD1 (6 bases). The TCR was taken from an adult with an advanced solid tumor such as melanoma, head and neck, liver or kidney cancer. CDR3 sequence (DNA): TGTGCCAGCAGTTCTAGGACAGAAAACACCGGGGAGCTGTTTTTT. Protein: CASSSRTENTGELFF.